These T cell receptor beta chains were read from a single sample in a study of T cell responses to AZD1222 COVID-19 vaccine. Repertoires were generated with immunoSEQ multiplex PCR, while TCRdb's copy carries only in-frame clones and drops some. Among roughly 130,000 clones listed, around 94% were seen once. Sequenced here: peripheral blood, sampled on day 0 of AZD1222 vaccination. These TCRs come from an adult in good health. Each CDR3 is given with its conserved first and last residue. A D gene is named only where the DNA matches it firmly. Size is omitted from some rows. Given values are once, few, many or a class for expanded clones.

16,TRBV29-1,TRBJ2-3,NA,NA,CSVEDRLAARGDTQYF,TGCAGCGTTGAAGATAGATTAGCGGCCCGAGGAGATACGCAGTATTTT
15,TRBV28,TRBJ2-5,NA,TRBD2,CASSRGLAGTETQYF,TGTGCCAGCAGCCGGGGGCTAGCGGGAACGGAGACCCAGTACTTC
16,TRBV6-2/TRBV6-3,TRBJ2-3,NA,NA,CASSSRWAVRPDTQYF,TGTGCCAGCAGTTCCCGATGGGCGGTGAGACCAGATACGCAGTATTTT
12,TRBV27,TRBJ2-7,NA,NA,CASSSGANEQYF,TGTGCCAGCAGTTCGGGGGCTAACGAGCAGTACTTC
16,TRBV2,TRBJ2-2,NA,TRBD2,CASQILAGPNTGELFF,TGTGCCAGCCAGATCTTAGCGGGACCGAACACCGGGGAGCTGTTTTTT
14,TRBV6-2/TRBV6-3,TRBJ2-1,once,TRBD1,CASSPGTGGNEQFF,TGTGCCAGCAGCCCCGGGACAGGGGGTAATGAGCAGTTCTTC
12,TRBV13,TRBJ1-5,NA,NA,CASSLGLEPQHF,TGTGCCAGCAGCTTAGGCCTGGAGCCCCAGCATTTT
14,TRBV18,TRBJ1-1,NA,NA,CASSPLAWDTEAFF,TGTGCCAGCTCACCTCTTGCTTGGGACACTGAAGCTTTCTTT
13,TRBV6-2/TRBV6-3,TRBJ2-1,NA,NA,CASGQDPYNEQFF,TGTGCCAGCGGCCAAGATCCCTACAATGAGCAGTTCTTC
15,TRBV19,TRBJ1-5,NA,NA,CASSITGGSGQPQHF,TGTGCCAGTAGTATCACCGGGGGAAGCGGACAGCCCCAGCATTTT
12,TRBV18,TRBJ1-1,NA,NA,CASSLRTAEAFF,TGTGCCAGCTCATTACGGACGGCAGAAGCTTTCTTT
16,TRBV2,TRBJ2-3,NA,NA,CASSEGAGLPTDTQYF,TGTGCCAGCAGTGAAGGGGCGGGTCTCCCCACAGATACGCAGTATTTT
12,TRBV2,TRBJ1-5,NA,NA,CASGQSNQPQHF,TGTGCCAGCGGTCAGAGCAATCAGCCCCAGCATTTT
14,TRBV9,TRBJ2-7,NA,TRBD1,CASSPGQGYYEQYF,TGTGCCAGCAGCCCGGGACAGGGCTACTACGAGCAGTACTTC
15,TRBV4-1,TRBJ1-2,NA,TRBD1,CASRQMDRGNYGYTF,TGCGCCAGCAGGCAGATGGACAGGGGTAACTATGGCTACACCTTC
13,TRBV2,TRBJ1-6,NA,NA,CASSEGVASPLHF,TGTGCCAGCAGTGAAGGCGTGGCTTCACCCCTCCACTTT
15,TRBV5-1,TRBJ1-5,NA,TRBD1,CASSLGQGPDAAQHF,TGCGCCAGCAGCTTGGGACAGGGGCCCGACGCGGCCCAGCATTTT
13,TRBV25-1,TRBJ1-2,NA,NA,CASSDPVYYGYTF,TGTGCCAGCAGTGATCCCGTTTACTATGGCTACACCTTC
12,TRBV7-2,TRBJ1-6,NA,NA,CASSSWGSPLHF,TGTGCCAGCAGCTCGTGGGGTTCACCCCTCCACTTT
12,TRBV7-2,TRBJ1-2,NA,NA,CASSWDIGGYTF,TGTGCCAGCAGCTGGGACATCGGTGGCTACACCTTC
13,TRBV27,TRBJ1-2,NA,NA,CASSPGANYGYTF,TGTGCCAGCAGTCCAGGGGCGAACTATGGCTACACCTTC
10,TRBV2,TRBJ2-7,once,NA,CASSEYEQYF,TGTGCCAGCAGTGAATACGAGCAGTACTTC
12,TRBV28,TRBJ2-2,NA,NA,CAGGLGTGELFF,TGTGCCGGGGGGCTGGGCACCGGGGAGCTGTTTTTT
12,TRBV5-5,TRBJ1-4,once,NA,CASSTGFEKLFF,TGTGCCAGCAGTACAGGGTTCGAAAAACTGTTTTTT
15,TRBV5-1,TRBJ2-5,NA,NA,CASSLDGRHQETQYF,TGCGCCAGCAGCTTGGATGGGCGCCACCAAGAGACCCAGTACTTC
15,TRBV13,TRBJ2-7,NA,NA,CASSPQGQISYEQYF,TGTGCCAGCAGCCCCCAGGGGCAGATATCCTACGAGCAGTACTTC
13,TRBV2,TRBJ1-2,NA,TRBD1,CASRGGANYGYTF,TGTGCCAGCAGAGGGGGCGCGAACTATGGCTACACCTTC
15,TRBV6-5,TRBJ2-7,NA,TRBD1,CASSYGTGRPYEQYF,TGTGCCAGCAGTTACGGGACAGGGCGTCCCTACGAGCAGTACTTC
13,TRBV5-6,TRBJ2-7,NA,NA,CASRLTGSYEQYF,TGTGCCAGCAGGTTGACAGGTTCCTACGAGCAGTACTTC
21,TRBV24-1,TRBJ2-1,NA,TRBD2,CATSDLKGGSGRLSSYNEQFF,TGTGCCACCAGTGATTTGAAGGGCGGTAGCGGGAGGTTAAGCTCCTACAATGAGCAGTTCTTC
16,TRBV12-1,TRBJ2-7,few,NA,CASSFPWGAARYEQYF,TGTGCCAGCAGCTTTCCCTGGGGGGCCGCACGCTACGAGCAGTACTTC
15,TRBV18,TRBJ2-2,NA,TRBD1,CASSTGQGNTGELFF,TGTGCCAGCTCAACTGGACAGGGTAACACCGGGGAGCTGTTTTTT
16,TRBV2,TRBJ2-3,NA,NA,CASSGSLQYRTDTQYF,TGTGCCAGCAGTGGGTCCTTACAGTATCGCACAGATACGCAGTATTTT
14,TRBV5-6,TRBJ1-2,NA,NA,CASSSAGVGYGYTF,TGTGCCAGCAGTTCTGCAGGGGTTGGCTATGGCTACACCTTC
11,TRBV20-1,TRBJ2-1,NA,NA,CSARIHNEQFF,TGCAGTGCTAGAATCCACAATGAGCAGTTCTTC
14,TRBV6-5,TRBJ1-5,once,TRBD1,CASRGQGEGQPQHF,TGTGCCAGCAGGGGACAGGGGGAGGGTCAGCCCCAGCATTTT
11,TRBV7-9,TRBJ2-1,NA,TRBD1,CASSGDRVLFF,TGTGCCAGCAGCGGCGACAGGGTATTGTTCTTC
12,TRBV28,TRBJ2-1,NA,TRBD1,CASSAEQGAWFF,TGTGCCAGCAGTGCCGAACAGGGGGCTTGGTTCTTC
18,TRBV5-1,TRBJ2-7,NA,TRBD2,CASSLGLAGVGISYEQYF,TGCGCCAGCAGCTTGGGACTAGCGGGAGTTGGGATCTCCTACGAGCAGTACTTC
17,TRBV19,TRBJ2-6,NA,TRBD1,CASSRGTGDSGANVLTF,TGTGCCAGTAGTAGAGGGACAGGAGATTCTGGGGCCAACGTCCTGACTTTC